This T cell receptor delta chain appears in the sequencing data of a study of γδ T cells in repeated Plasmodium falciparum infection. General study results and limits: In Vdelta2-negative, largely Vdelta1+, gammadelta repertoires, repeated controlled infections appeared to drive clonal selection waves. Over time and infection, Vgamma9/Vdelta2+ repertoires remained highly stable and polyclonal.

Comment on this clone: As yet, its antigen is unknown. A far larger clone differs by one base, so this is likely a read error. This CDR3 is also generated by other DNA sequences in the sample.

TCRdb ran CATT on the multiplex PCR reads. The sample contains more than 45,000 delta-chain clones, around 1.8% of which appear only once. This CDR3 has 24 amino acids. Germline V gene sequence: CDR1 TSWWSYY, CDR2 QGS. J gave up 1 base and V 5 bases, and 31 bases lay outside the gene matches. Flow sorting of PBMC yielded separate Vgamma9/Vdelta2+ and Vdelta2-negative gammadelta T cell populations for bulk repertoire analysis. This sequence joins TRDV1 and TRDJ1; 10 nucleotides align to TRDD3. No J gene was available from TCRdb, and it was assigned here by a germline match of the DNA. This receptor was obtained from a pool of human donors (malaria-infected and uninfected, not separated). The sample was gamma-delta T cells from blood. The CDR3 here is CALGILLGAFPRTGGFGSTDKLIF. The CDR3 coding sequence is TGTGCTCTTGGGATTCTTCTAGGGGCCTTCCCTAGGACTGGGGGATTTGGAAGCACCGATAAACTCATCTTT.